The clone carrying this T cell receptor beta chain was detected only once. Its specificity is unknown. Time point denoted: week 3, after first cycle of checkpoint inhibitor. Sampling occurred pretreatment (T0) and at week 3 (W3), after cycle one of checkpoint blockade. Germline-derived CDR1 and CDR2 are MDHEN and SYDVKM. V was cut by 4 bases and J by 5 bases, with 9 bases left in between. This CDR3 is 12 amino acids long. Clones were read by immunoSEQ multiplex PCR, and TCRdb kept only the in-frame ones, dropping some. The sample holds a few thousand clones, roughly 96% seen once. This record belongs to a study of blood T cell dynamics during melanoma immunotherapy. Study-wide background: First-line therapy was either pembrolizumab or nivolumab with ipilimumab for metastatic melanoma. The study's findings and limits: Cell-free DNA CDR3 sequences most resembled the immune-effector CD8+ subset, which was also most clonal.

This TCR derives from a human donor with melanoma. The input for sequencing was effector memory CD8+ T cells from blood, taken from a patient treated with checkpoint blockade. The J gene is TRBJ2-7, the V gene TRBV28; TRBD1 is a possible D gene (5 bases). The CDR3 sequence: CASSSWGHEQYF. The DNA of the CDR3 is TGTGCCAGCAGTTCTTGGGGCCACGAGCAGTACTTC. Based on the CDR3 plus reference TRBV28 and TRBJ2-7, the full variable domain is DVKVTQSSRYLVKRTGEKVFLECVQDMDHENMFWYRQDPGLGLRLIYFSYDVKMKEKGDIPEGYSVSREKKERFSLILESASTNQTSMYLCASSSWGHEQYFGPGTRLTVT.